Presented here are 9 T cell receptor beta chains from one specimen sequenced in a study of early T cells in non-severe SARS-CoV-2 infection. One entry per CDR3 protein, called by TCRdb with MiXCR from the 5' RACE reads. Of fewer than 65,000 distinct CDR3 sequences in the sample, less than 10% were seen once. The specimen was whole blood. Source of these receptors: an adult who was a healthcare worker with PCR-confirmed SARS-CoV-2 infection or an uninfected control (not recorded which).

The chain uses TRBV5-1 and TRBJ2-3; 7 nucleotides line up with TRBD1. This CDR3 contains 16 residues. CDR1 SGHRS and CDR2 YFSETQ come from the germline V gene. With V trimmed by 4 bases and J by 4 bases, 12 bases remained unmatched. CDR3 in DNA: TGCGCCAGCAGCCGAACGGGACAGCTACGGCCAGATACGCAGTATTTT. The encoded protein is CASSRTGQLRPDTQYF.

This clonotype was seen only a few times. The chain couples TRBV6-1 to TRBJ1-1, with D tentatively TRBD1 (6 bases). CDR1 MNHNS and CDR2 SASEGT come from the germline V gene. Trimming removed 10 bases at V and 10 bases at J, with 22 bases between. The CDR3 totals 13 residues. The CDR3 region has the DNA TGTGCCACATACAGGGCCAGGGTTTTTGGAGCTTTCTTT. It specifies CATYRARVFGAFF.

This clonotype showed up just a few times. The CDR3 protein is CASSPWTDSTDTQYF. For the CDR3, the DNA is TGTGCCAGCTCACCTTGGACAGACTCCACAGATACGCAGTATTTT. The chain joins TRBV18 to TRBJ2-3, with D possibly TRBD1 on 6 matching bases. The CDR3 consists of 15 residues. The V and J ends lost 3 bases and 2 bases respectively, with 12 bases between them. CDR1 is KGHSH, CDR2 LQKENI, per germline. Drawing the rest from reference TRBV18 and TRBJ2-3, the complete variable domain is NAGVMQNPRHLVRRRGQEARLRCSPMKGHSHVYWYRQLPEEGLKFMVYLQKENIIDESGMPKERFSAEFPKEGPSILRIQQVVRGDSAAYFCASSPWTDSTDTQYFGPGTRLTVL.

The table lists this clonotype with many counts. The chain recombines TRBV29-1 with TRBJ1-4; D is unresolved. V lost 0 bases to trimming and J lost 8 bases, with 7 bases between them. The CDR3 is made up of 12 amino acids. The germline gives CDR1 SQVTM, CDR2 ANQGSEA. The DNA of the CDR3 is TGCAGCGTTGAAGACCCCTTAGAAAAACTGTTTTTT. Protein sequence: CSVEDPLEKLFF.

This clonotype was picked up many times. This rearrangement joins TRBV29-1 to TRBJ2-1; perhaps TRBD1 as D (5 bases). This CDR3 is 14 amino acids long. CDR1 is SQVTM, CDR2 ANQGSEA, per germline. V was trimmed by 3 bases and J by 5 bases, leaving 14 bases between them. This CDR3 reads CSVEQGSDHNEQFF. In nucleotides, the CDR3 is TGCAGCGTTGAGCAGGGTAGTGACCACAATGAGCAGTTCTTC.

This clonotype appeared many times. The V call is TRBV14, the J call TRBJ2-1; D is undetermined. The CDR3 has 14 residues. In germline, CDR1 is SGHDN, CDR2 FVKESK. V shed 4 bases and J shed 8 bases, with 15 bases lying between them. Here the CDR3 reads CASSPRTKWDEQFF. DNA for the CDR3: TGTGCCAGCAGCCCACGGACGAAGTGGGATGAGCAGTTCTTC.

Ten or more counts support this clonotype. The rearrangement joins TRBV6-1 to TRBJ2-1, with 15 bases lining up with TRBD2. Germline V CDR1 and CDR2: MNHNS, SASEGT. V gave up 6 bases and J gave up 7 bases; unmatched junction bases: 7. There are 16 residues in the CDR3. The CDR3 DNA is TGTGCCAGCAGGTTGAGGACTAGCGGGGGGGTAAATGAGCAGTTCTTC. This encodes CASRLRTSGGVNEQFF.

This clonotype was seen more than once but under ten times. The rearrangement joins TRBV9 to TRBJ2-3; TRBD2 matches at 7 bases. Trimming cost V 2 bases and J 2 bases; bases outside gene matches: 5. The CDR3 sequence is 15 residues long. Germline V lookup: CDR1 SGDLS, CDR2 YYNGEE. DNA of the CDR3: TGTGCCAGCAGCGTTAAAGCGGGGAACACAGATACGCAGTATTTT. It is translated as CASSVKAGNTDTQYF.

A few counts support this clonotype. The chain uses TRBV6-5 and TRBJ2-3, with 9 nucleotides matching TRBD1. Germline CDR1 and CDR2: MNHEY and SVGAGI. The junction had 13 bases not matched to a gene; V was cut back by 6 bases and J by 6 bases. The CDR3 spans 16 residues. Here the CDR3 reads CASSYGQDRGFDTQYF. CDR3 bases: TGTGCCAGCAGCTACGGCCAGGACAGGGGTTTTGATACGCAGTATTTT.